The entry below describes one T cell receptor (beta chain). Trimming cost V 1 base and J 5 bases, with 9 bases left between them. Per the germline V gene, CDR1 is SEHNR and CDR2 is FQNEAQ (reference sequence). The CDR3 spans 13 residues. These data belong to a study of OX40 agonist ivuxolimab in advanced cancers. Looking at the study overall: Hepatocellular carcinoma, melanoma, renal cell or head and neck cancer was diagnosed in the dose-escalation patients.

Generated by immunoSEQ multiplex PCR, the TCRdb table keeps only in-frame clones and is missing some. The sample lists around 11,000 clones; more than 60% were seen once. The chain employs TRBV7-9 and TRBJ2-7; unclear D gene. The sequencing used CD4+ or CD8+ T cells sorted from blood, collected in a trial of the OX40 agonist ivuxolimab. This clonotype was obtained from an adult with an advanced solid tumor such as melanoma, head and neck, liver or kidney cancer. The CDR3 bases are TGTGCCAGCAGCTTAGTATCAGCTCACGAGCAGTACTTC. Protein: CASSLVSAHEQYF.